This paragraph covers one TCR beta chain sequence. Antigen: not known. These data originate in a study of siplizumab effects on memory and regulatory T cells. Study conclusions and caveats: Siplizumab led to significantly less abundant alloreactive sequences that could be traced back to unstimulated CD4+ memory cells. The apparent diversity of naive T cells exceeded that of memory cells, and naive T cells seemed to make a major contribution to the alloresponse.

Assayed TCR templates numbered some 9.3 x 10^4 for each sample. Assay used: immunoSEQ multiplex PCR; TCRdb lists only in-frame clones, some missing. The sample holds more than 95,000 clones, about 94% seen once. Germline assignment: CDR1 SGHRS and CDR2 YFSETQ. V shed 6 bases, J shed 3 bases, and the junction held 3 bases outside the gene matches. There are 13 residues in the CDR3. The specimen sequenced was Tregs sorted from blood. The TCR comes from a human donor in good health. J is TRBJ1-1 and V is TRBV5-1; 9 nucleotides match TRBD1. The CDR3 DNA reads TGCGCCAGCACACAGGGGGCGGACACTGAAGCTTTCTTT. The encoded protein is CASTQGADTEAFF.